The entry below describes one TCR beta chain. Sequenced by immunoSEQ multiplex PCR; TCRdb stores in-frame clones only, minus some. Of around 70,000 clones in the sample, 89% were seen once. The data were taken from a study of blood T cell repertoires in COVID-19. Study-level background: PBMCs, B-cell-depleted T cells, or T cells provided the cDNA or gDNA that made up the material.

The TCR was taken from a man older than 75 with acute or convalescent COVID-19. The sequencing sample was made of peripheral blood.

The CDR3 region has the DNA TGTGCCAGCTCACCACTGGCCCAGAACACTGAAGCTTTCTTT. Protein sequence: CASSPLAQNTEAFF. The chain joins TRBV18 to TRBJ1-1; no firm D call. Trimming stripped 1 base from V and 1 base from J, with 7 bases between. CDR1 and CDR2 from the germline V gene are KGHSH and LQKENI. This CDR3 comprises 14 residues.